This T cell receptor beta chain comes out of a study of cytomegalovirus exposure and HLA in healthy donors. Findings and limits, study-wide: The productive fraction for most TCR beta V segments was about 90% or about 30% in an earlier analysis. Most TCRs appeared rarely, but some public TCRs recurred in many donors. Researchers reported that a few CMV-associated chains were confirmed in vitro as CMV antigen-specific.

CDR3 size: 14 residues. Losses at the gene ends were 7 bases for V and 7 bases for J; bases not matched to a gene: 9. Germline CDR1 and CDR2: ENHRY and SYGVKD. This clone has more than one count but fewer than ten. Its antigen remains unknown. In nominal health when sampled, donors likely had unrecorded immune exposures nonetheless. Primers: 60 Vbeta forward and 13 Jbeta reverse. Sequencing used immunoSEQ multiplex PCR; TCRdb keeps in-frame clones, though not all of them. Of 95,000 to 150,000 clones listed, over 75% are singletons. Specimen: PBMCs. The receptor comes from a man younger than 40 in good health and CMV-seronegative. The rearrangement uses TRBV10-3 and TRBJ2-3; 9 bases fit TRBD2. The CDR3 DNA sequence: TGTGCCATCATGGCGGGGGGGCCCCTGAATACGCAGTATTTT. It yields the protein CAIMAGGPLNTQYF.